The 29 T cell receptor beta chains below all came from one sample that was sequenced in a study of cytomegalovirus exposure and HLA in healthy donors. The PCR ran on 60 Vbeta and 13 Jbeta primers. Profiling relied on immunoSEQ multiplex PCR, and the TCRdb table lists in-frame clones only, not all of them. In the table there are 150,000 to 200,000 clones, around 77% of which are singletons. Material for sequencing was PBMCs. Receptors were obtained from a woman aged 30 to 39 in good health and CMV-seropositive.

The genes are TRBV7-8 and TRBJ2-7, with 11 positions matching TRBD2. Germline V gene sequence: CDR1 SGHVS, CDR2 FQNEAQ. Trimming cost V 1 base and J 0 bases; bases outside gene matches: 2. The CDR3 is 16 residues long. Here the CDR3 reads CASSLGLAGGSYEQYF. For the CDR3, the DNA is TGTGCCAGCAGCTTAGGGCTAGCGGGGGGCTCCTACGAGCAGTACTTC.

This chain uses TRBV6-1 with TRBJ2-7, with 8 bases aligning to TRBD2. The CDR3 loop spans 14 amino acids. Germline CDR1 is MNHNS and CDR2 is SASEGT. V was pared by 4 bases and J by 0 bases, with 2 bases of the junction left unmatched. The CDR3 loop is CASSGLAGSYEQYF. CDR3 bases: TGTGCCAGCAGTGGGCTAGCGGGCTCCTACGAGCAGTACTTC.

The chain links TRBV5-4 to TRBJ2-7; 10 nucleotides agree with TRBD1. CDR3 length: 15 amino acids. The germline V gene encodes CDR1 SGHNT and CDR2 YYREEE (reference sequence). Trimming at V came to 0 bases and at J to 5 bases, leaving 5 bases not matched to a gene. The CDR3, as DNA: TGTGCCAGCAGCTTGGGGGGGACAGGGGACCACGAGCAGTACTTC. It encodes CASSLGGTGDHEQYF.

The J gene is TRBJ1-1, the V gene TRBV7-9; D unclear. This CDR3 has 13 residues. Germline V gene sequence: CDR1 SEHNR, CDR2 FQNEAQ (reference sequence). V was cut by 3 bases and J by 10 bases, with 15 bases left in between. The CDR3 is CASSFSEVVPAFF. The CDR3 DNA sequence: TGTGCCAGCAGCTTTTCTGAGGTGGTCCCAGCTTTCTTT.

V is TRBV6-1 and J is TRBJ1-2; 9 nucleotides line up with TRBD1. V gave up 0 bases and J gave up 7 bases; unmatched junction bases: 12. The CDR3 is 17 amino acids. Germline-derived CDR1 and CDR2 are MNHNS and SASEGT. CDR3 in amino acids: CASSEALFTGGGGGYTF. CDR3 coding DNA: TGTGCCAGCAGTGAAGCCCTTTTTACAGGGGGCGGCGGTGGCTACACCTTC.

The V gene is TRBV15, the J gene TRBJ2-3; TRBD2 agrees at 13 bases. CDR1 LNHNV and CDR2 YYDKDF come from the germline V gene (reference sequence). The CDR3 totals 16 residues. V gave up 5 bases and J gave up 1 base; unmatched junction bases: 3. The CDR3 DNA sequence: TGTGCCACCAGCTATGGACTAGCGGGAGGCACAGATACGCAGTATTTT. It codes for CATSYGLAGGTDTQYF.

This clone was counted a few times. V is TRBV29-1 and J is TRBJ2-5; 12 positions agree with TRBD2. Trimming took 2 bases from V and 5 from J; bases not matched to a gene: 6. The CDR3 is 15 amino acids. The germline V gene has CDR1 SQVTM and CDR2 ANQGSEA. CDR3: CSVERGLAGWETQYF. The DNA for the CDR3 is TGCAGCGTTGAACGCGGACTAGCGGGATGGGAGACCCAGTACTTC. Based on the CDR3 plus reference TRBV29-1 and TRBJ2-5, the full variable domain is SAVISQKPSRDICQRGTSLTIQCQVDSQVTMMFWYRQQPGQSLTLIATANQGSEATYESGFVIDKFPISRPNLTFSTLTVSNMSPEDSSIYLCSVERGLAGWETQYFGPGTRLLVL.

The rearrangement uses TRBV10-3 and TRBJ1-2, with 9 bases fitting TRBD1. Unmatched junction bases numbered 4, after V lost 6 bases and J lost 5 bases. The CDR3 extends over 13 amino acids. Germline lookup yields CDR1 ENHRY and CDR2 SYGVKD. CDR3 DNA: TGTGCCATCAGCACCGGGACAGGGTATGGCTACACCTTC. Translation gives CAISTGTGYGYTF.

The J gene is TRBJ2-7, the V gene TRBV30; 9 positions agree with TRBD1. Germline values: CDR1 GTSNPN, CDR2 SVGIG (reference sequence). Trimming removed 4 bases from V and 2 bases from J; junction bases left unmatched: 9. The CDR3 has 15 amino acids. This chain's CDR3 is CAWTPGDRVTYEQYF. CDR3 sequence (DNA): TGTGCCTGGACCCCTGGGGACAGGGTTACCTACGAGCAGTACTTC.

V and J are TRBV30 and TRBJ1-5; TRBD1 aligns across 7 bases. Germline CDR1 reads GTSNPN; CDR2 reads SVGIG (reference sequence). This CDR3 is 16 amino acids long. Trimming removed 2 bases from V and 5 bases from J; junction bases left unmatched: 12. CDR3 sequence (DNA): TGTGCCTGGAGTCTGCCTCTCGGCGGGACAGATCAGCCCCAGCATTTT. Amino acids: CAWSLPLGGTDQPQHF. Variable domain in full (rest from reference TRBV30 and TRBJ1-5): SQTIHQWPATLVQPVGSPLSLECTVEGTSNPNLYWYRQAAGRGLQLLFYSVGIGQISSEVPQNLSASRPQDRQFILSSKKLLLSDSGFYLCAWSLPLGGTDQPQHFGDGTRLSIL.

This chain uses TRBV7-2 with TRBJ1-5; D uncertain. This CDR3 region has 12 residues. CDR1 and CDR2 (germline): SGHTA, FQGNSA. V lost 5 bases and J lost 4, with 6 bases in between. The CDR3 region has the DNA TGTGCCAGCAGCGCACGGAATCAGCCCCAGCATTTT. Protein: CASSARNQPQHF.

Worth noting for this clone: Other DNA sequences within the sample encode an identical CDR3. The chain uses TRBV7-6 and TRBJ1-1, with TRBD1 matching over 9 bases. In germline, CDR1 is SGHVS, CDR2 FNYEAQ. Unmatched junction bases numbered 2, after V lost 5 bases and J lost 1 base. The CDR3 sequence is 14 residues long. The CDR3 is CASSPGQGNTEAFF. The DNA for the CDR3 is TGTGCCAGCAGCCCGGGACAGGGGAACACTGAAGCTTTCTTT. Variable domain in full (rest from reference TRBV7-6 and TRBJ1-1): GAGVSQSPRYKVTKRGQDVALRCDPISGHVSLYWYRQALGQGPEFLTYFNYEAQQDKSGLPNDRFSAERPEGSISTLTIQRTEQRDSAMYRCASSPGQGNTEAFFGQGTRLTVV.

The rearrangement links TRBV12-5 to TRBJ1-2; TRBD1 agrees at 9 bases. CDR1 is LGHNT, CDR2 FRNRAP, per germline. Trimming took 6 bases from V and 8 from J; bases not matched to a gene: 22. The CDR3 length is 18 residues. The CDR3 loop is CASGNSGTGLLLARGYTF. For the CDR3, the DNA is TGTGCTAGTGGCAATTCCGGGACAGGGCTATTGCTGGCTCGGGGCTACACCTTC.

The chain carries TRBV28 and TRBJ2-5; possibly TRBD2 for D (5 bases). Between the trimmed V and J ends, which lost 6 bases and 2 bases, there was a span of 13 bases. CDR1 and CDR2 from the germline V gene are MDHEN and SYDVKM. The CDR3 contains 14 residues. The CDR3 reads CASRISRGQETQYF. In DNA form, the CDR3 reads TGTGCCAGCAGAATCTCACGGGGTCAAGAGACCCAGTACTTC.

This chain links TRBV14 with TRBJ1-1; D gene uncertain. The CDR3 covers 15 residues. The V end was cut by 1 base, the J end by 5 bases, with 14 bases between. In germline, CDR1 is SGHDN, CDR2 FVKESK. CDR3: CASSQVRGRETEAFF. The CDR3 DNA sequence: TGTGCCAGCAGCCAAGTACGAGGTCGGGAAACTGAAGCTTTCTTT.

The chain is built from TRBV9 and TRBJ2-7; 10 bases map to TRBD2. The V segment lost 7 bases and the J segment 2 bases; nucleotides outside the gene matches: 9. From germline, CDR1 is SGDLS and CDR2 YYNGEE. The CDR3 extends over 15 amino acids. CDR3 nucleotide sequence: TGTGCCAGCTCAAATAGCGGGGGGTCCACCTACGAGCAGTACTTC. Translating gives CASSNSGGSTYEQYF.

This sequence joins TRBV5-8 and TRBJ2-5, with TRBD1 matching over 9 bases. CDR3 size: 16 residues. After removal of 0 bases from V and 7 bases from J, the junction contained 10 bases not matched to a gene. Germline lookup yields CDR1 SGHTS and CDR2 YDEGEE. The CDR3 region is CASSLGPGQGSWTQYF. As DNA, the CDR3 is TGTGCCAGCAGCTTGGGGCCGGGACAGGGTTCTTGGACCCAGTACTTC.

This clone was seen once. The rearrangement uses TRBV6-4 and TRBJ2-1; the match to TRBD2 covers 11 bases. V was clipped by 5 bases and J by 5 bases; unmatched bases: 8. Germline V gives CDR1 MRHNA, CDR2 SNTAGT. The CDR3 runs to 16 residues. CDR3 DNA sequence: TGTGCCAGCAGTCCAATAGCGGGAGGGACCCACAATGAGCAGTTCTTC. Its protein is CASSPIAGGTHNEQFF.

V usage is TRBV18 and J usage is TRBJ1-1; 7 bases fit TRBD1. CDR1 KGHSH and CDR2 LQKENI come from the germline V gene. The trim removed 0 bases at V and 5 bases at J, leaving 6 bases unmatched. The CDR3 runs to 15 residues. The DNA for the CDR3 is TGTGCCAGCTCACCACCTTCGACAGGGTCGACTGAAGCTTTCTTT. This codes for CASSPPSTGSTEAFF. The full variable domain, completed using reference TRBV18 and TRBJ1-1, is NAGVMQNPRHLVRRRGQEARLRCSPMKGHSHVYWYRQLPEEGLKFMVYLQKENIIDESGMPKERFSAEFPKEGPSILRIQQVVRGDSAAYFCASSPPSTGSTEAFFGQGTRLTVV.

With regard to this clone: One junction end does not reproduce the germline sequence, and a read error may be involved. This chain joins TRBV6-5 and TRBJ1-1; D unclear. Germline loops: CDR1 MNHEY, CDR2 SVGAGI. The CDR3 covers 15 residues. CDR3 residues: CASSYSRASNTKAFF. CDR3 sequence (DNA): TGTGCCAGCAGTTACTCGAGAGCCTCGAACACTAAAGCTTTCTTT.

This sequence joins TRBV29-1 and TRBJ1-5, with a tentative D call TRBD1 (6 bases). This CDR3 contains 13 residues. Germline loops: CDR1 SQVTM, CDR2 ANQGSEA. The chain's CDR3 is CNLGGAPGKTQHF. The CDR3 DNA sequence: TGCAACCTGGGGGGGGCGCCCGGGAAGACCCAGCATTTT.

The chain carries TRBV6-5 and TRBJ2-1; 8 bases fit TRBD2. Germline lookup yields CDR1 MNHEY and CDR2 SVGAGI. The J segment lost 6 bases and the V segment lost 5 bases, leaving 6 bases of the junction unmatched. This CDR3 comprises 14 residues. The CDR3 sequence: CASSQSGSINEQFF. CDR3 DNA: TGTGCCAGCAGTCAAAGCGGGAGTATCAATGAGCAGTTCTTC.

The chain carries TRBV28 and TRBJ2-3, with 7 bases lining up with TRBD1. The length of the CDR3 is 16 residues. V gave up 4 bases and J gave up 3 bases; unmatched junction bases: 10. Germline assignment: CDR1 MDHEN and CDR2 SYDVKM. CDR3 amino acids: CASSSDREAPTDTQYF. CDR3 in DNA: TGTGCCAGCAGTTCCGACAGGGAAGCCCCAACAGATACGCAGTATTTT.

This clone was picked up one time. The chain is built from TRBV19 and TRBJ1-5, with 8 bases aligning to TRBD1. CDR1 LNHDA and CDR2 SQIVND come from the germline V gene (reference sequence). This CDR3 contains 15 residues. Germline trimming cut 3 bases from V and 7 bases from J; bases unmatched to any gene: 8. The CDR3 DNA is TGTGCCAGTAGTATTGGCAGGGGGCTCAGGCAGCCCCAGCATTTT. Its translation is CASSIGRGLRQPQHF.

This rearrangement joins TRBV27 to TRBJ1-2; possible D gene TRBD1, 6 bases. The CDR3 sequence is 17 residues long. The V end lost 6 bases, the J end lost 0 bases, and 20 bases lay between the germline ends. Germline V gene lookup returns CDR1 MNHEY and CDR2 SMNVEV (reference sequence). The CDR3 loop is CASRQGATPLPNYGYTF. Here the CDR3 DNA reads TGTGCCAGCAGACAGGGCGCGACTCCACTCCCTAACTATGGCTACACCTTC.

V gene TRBV30 combines with J gene TRBJ1-6; 8 bases fit TRBD1. V gave up 2 bases and J gave up 10 bases; unmatched junction bases: 10. The CDR3 loop spans 15 amino acids. Germline loops: CDR1 GTSNPN, CDR2 SVGIG (reference sequence). CDR3 amino acids: CAWSPQTGVGSPLHF. In DNA form, the CDR3 reads TGTGCCTGGAGTCCTCAGACAGGGGTGGGATCACCCCTCCACTTT.

V gene TRBV6-1 combines with J gene TRBJ2-7; D unresolved. Germline values: CDR1 MNHNS, CDR2 SASEGT. The CDR3 length is 15 residues. The V end lost 2 bases, the J end lost 0 bases, and 11 bases lay between the germline ends. DNA for the CDR3: TGTGCCAGCAGTGAACCAGGCCGTTACTCCTACGAGCAGTACTTC. It is translated as CASSEPGRYSYEQYF.

The CDR3 DNA reads as TGTGCCACCACCCTCTGGGGCGTTAGCACAGATACGCAGTATTTT. Translation: CATTLWGVSTDTQYF. The V call is TRBV15, the J call TRBJ2-3; the D gene is possibly TRBD1 (5 bases). Germline lookup yields CDR1 LNHNV and CDR2 YYDKDF (reference sequence). V was trimmed by 7 bases and J by 0 bases, leaving 14 bases between them. The CDR3 totals 15 residues.

The chain has TRBV29-1 and TRBJ2-5, with D maybe TRBD1 (6 bases). Germline CDR1 SQVTM, CDR2 ANQGSEA. CDR3 length equals 13 residues. Trimming removed 7 bases from V and 5 bases from J, with 17 bases in between. CDR3 in DNA: TGCAGCGCTGGGGGCGCCTCGGAGGAGACCCAGTACTTC. Amino acids: CSAGGASEETQYF.